These T cell receptor beta chains were read from a single sample in a study of T cell clonotyping in hematopoietic cell transplantation. Using immunoSEQ multiplex PCR, the repertoire was profiled, and TCRdb retains in-frame clones only, with some absent. Found here are about 20,000 clones, around 90% of them singletons; the top ten hold roughly 3.5%. This specimen consisted of peripheral blood mononuclear cells, obtained before stem cell transplant. Receptors were obtained from a man aged 18 to 35 with biphenotypic leukemia. Some clones in this sample may be carry-over from other donors' samples. CDR3s leave out the opening cysteine and the closing phenylalanine or tryptophan.

v_gene: TRBV6-6; j_gene: TRBJ1-3; CDR3aa: ASSATYRESIY
v_gene: TRBV28; j_gene: TRBJ1-4; CDR3aa: ASSLSVGDEKLF
v_gene: TRBV29-1; j_gene: TRBJ1-2; CDR3aa: SVEEWTGKEKGYT
v_gene: TRBV27; j_gene: TRBJ1-1; CDR3aa: ASRGGTEAF
v_gene: TRBV7-9; j_gene: TRBJ2-7; CDR3aa: ASSLGRVSSYEQY
v_gene: TRBV6-4; j_gene: TRBJ2-1; CDR3aa: ASRIGASSYNEQF
v_gene: TRBV7-9; j_gene: TRBJ1-3; CDR3aa: ASSFWASGNTIY
v_gene: TRBV30; j_gene: TRBJ2-1; CDR3aa: AGGTSGVGTEQF
v_gene: TRBV5-5; j_gene: TRBJ2-3; CDR3aa: ASSKDRPNTDTQY
v_gene: TRBV19; j_gene: TRBJ2-5; CDR3aa: ASSMSRDETQY
v_gene: TRBV7-9; j_gene: TRBJ2-7; CDR3aa: ASSLEDGTGDSYEQY
v_gene: TRBV5-6; j_gene: TRBJ1-5; CDR3aa: ASSFSDGRIQPQH
v_gene: TRBV7-2; j_gene: TRBJ1-5; CDR3aa: ASSLKGDQPQH
v_gene: TRBV7-3; j_gene: TRBJ1-1; CDR3aa: ASSSSGGIEAF
v_gene: TRBV7-8; j_gene: TRBJ2-1; CDR3aa: ASSLELLRQGQF
v_gene: TRBV11-2; j_gene: TRBJ1-2; CDR3aa: ASSLGPNGYT
v_gene: TRBV9; j_gene: TRBJ2-1; CDR3aa: ASSVGRMVIRYNEQF